This paragraph covers one TCR beta chain sequence. What it binds is unknown. This sample was taken from a study of regulatory T cells in long-lasting Graves disease. Study-wide points: Since the sample size was small, accuracy may have been reduced. Persistent cases favored TRBV28, TRBJ1-2 and TRBJ2-5. Analyses excluded thyroid tissue, covering peripheral blood alone. Persistent patients shared more public clonotypes (2,741) than newly diagnosed patients (roughly 960).

The authors built TCR beta libraries using iRepertoire HTBI primers and Arm-PCR of CDR3 regions. TCRdb re-called the multiplex PCR reads through MiXCR, storing one row per CDR3 protein. The sample consists of around 400,000 distinct CDR3 sequences, 21% of them appearing once. Regarding time point: persistent/refractory GD, antithyroid drugs over 5 years with positive TRAb. PBMC-derived RNA was used for the TCR library. Trimming pared 5 bases from V and 0 bases from J, leaving 8 bases between. The CDR3 is 15 amino acids. Germline V CDR1 and CDR2: SEHNR, FQNEAQ (reference sequence). The chain is built from TRBV7-9 and TRBJ2-6; no clear D gene. The TCR sequence derives from a female donor with Graves disease. Here the sequenced sample was peripheral blood mononuclear cells (PBMCs), taken when the disease was refractory, from a patient treated with antithyroid drugs. Here the CDR3 DNA reads TGTGCCAGCAGCATGACCTACTCTGGGGCCAACGTCCTGACTTTC. It is translated as CASSMTYSGANVLTF.